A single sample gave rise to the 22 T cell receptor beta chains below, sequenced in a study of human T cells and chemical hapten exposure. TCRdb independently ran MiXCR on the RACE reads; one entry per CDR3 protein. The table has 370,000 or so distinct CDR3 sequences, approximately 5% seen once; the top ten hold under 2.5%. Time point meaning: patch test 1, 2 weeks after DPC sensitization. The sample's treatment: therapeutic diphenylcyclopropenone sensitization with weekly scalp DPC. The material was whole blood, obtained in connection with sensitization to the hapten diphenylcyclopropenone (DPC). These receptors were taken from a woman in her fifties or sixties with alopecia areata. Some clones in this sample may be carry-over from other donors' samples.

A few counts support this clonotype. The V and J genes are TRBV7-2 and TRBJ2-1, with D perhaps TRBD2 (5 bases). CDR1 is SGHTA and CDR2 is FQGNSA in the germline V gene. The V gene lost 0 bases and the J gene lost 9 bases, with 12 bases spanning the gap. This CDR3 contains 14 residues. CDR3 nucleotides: TGTGCCAGCAGCTTAGCCCCCGGGAAGTCTGAGCAGTTCTTC. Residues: CASSLAPGKSEQFF.

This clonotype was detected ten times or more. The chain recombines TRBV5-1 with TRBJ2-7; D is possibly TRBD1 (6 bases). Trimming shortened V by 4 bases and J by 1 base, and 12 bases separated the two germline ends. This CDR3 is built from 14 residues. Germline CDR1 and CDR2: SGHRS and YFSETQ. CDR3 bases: TGCGCCAGCAGCCCGCCGGACAGTTCCTACGAGCAGTACTTC. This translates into CASSPPDSSYEQYF.

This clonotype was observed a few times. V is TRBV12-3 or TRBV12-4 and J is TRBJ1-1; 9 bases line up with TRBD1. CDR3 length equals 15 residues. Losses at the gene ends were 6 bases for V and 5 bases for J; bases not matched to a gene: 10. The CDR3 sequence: CASRESGTGMTEAFF. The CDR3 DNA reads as TGTGCCAGCAGGGAATCCGGGACAGGGATGACTGAAGCTTTCTTT.

Written as DNA, the CDR3 is TGTGCCAGCAGTTCCCTAGCGGGAGGGCCGAATGAGCAGTTCTTC. As protein: CASSSLAGGPNEQFF. The chain employs TRBV7-9 and TRBJ2-1; 12 positions agree with TRBD2. In germline, CDR1 is SEHNR, CDR2 FQNEAQ (reference sequence). V gave up 6 bases and J gave up 7 bases; unmatched junction bases: 7. The CDR3 is 15 residues long.

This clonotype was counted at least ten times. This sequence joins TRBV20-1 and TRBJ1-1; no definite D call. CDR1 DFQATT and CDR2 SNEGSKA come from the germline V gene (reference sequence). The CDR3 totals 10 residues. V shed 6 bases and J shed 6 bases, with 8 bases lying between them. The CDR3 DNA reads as TGCAGTGCCTGGATACCTGAAGCTTTCTTT. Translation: CSAWIPEAFF.

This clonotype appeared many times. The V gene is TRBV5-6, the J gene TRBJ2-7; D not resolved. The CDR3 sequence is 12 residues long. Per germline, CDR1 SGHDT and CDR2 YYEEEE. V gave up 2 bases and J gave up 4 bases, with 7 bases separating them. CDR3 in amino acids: CASSFVGYEQYF. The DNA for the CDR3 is TGTGCCAGCAGCTTTGTCGGTTACGAGCAGTACTTC. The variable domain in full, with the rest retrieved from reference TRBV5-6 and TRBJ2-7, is DAGVTQSPTHLIKTRGQQVTLRCSPKSGHDTVSWYQQALGQGPQFIFQYYEEEERQRGNFPDRFSGHQFPNYSSELNVNALLLGDSALYLCASSFVGYEQYFGPGTRLTVT.

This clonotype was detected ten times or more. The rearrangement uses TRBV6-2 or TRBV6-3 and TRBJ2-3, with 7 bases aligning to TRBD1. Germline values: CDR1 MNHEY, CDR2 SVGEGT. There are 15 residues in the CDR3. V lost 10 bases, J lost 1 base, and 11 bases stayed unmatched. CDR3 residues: CATQQGIFGTDTQYF. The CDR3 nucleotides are TGTGCCACCCAACAGGGGATATTCGGCACAGATACGCAGTATTTT.

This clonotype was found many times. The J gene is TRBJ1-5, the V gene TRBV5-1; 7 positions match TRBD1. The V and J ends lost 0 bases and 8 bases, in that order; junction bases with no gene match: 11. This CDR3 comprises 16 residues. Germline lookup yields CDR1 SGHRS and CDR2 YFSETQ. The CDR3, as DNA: TGCGCCAGCAGCTTGGGACAGGGACTTGCCTATGAGCCCCAGCATTTT. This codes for CASSLGQGLAYEPQHF.

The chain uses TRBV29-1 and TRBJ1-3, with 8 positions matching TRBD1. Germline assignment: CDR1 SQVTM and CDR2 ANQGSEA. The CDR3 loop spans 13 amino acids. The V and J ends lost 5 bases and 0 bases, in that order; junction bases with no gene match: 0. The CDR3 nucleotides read TGCAGCGTTACAGGGGGCTCTGGAAACACCATATATTTT. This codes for CSVTGGSGNTIYF.

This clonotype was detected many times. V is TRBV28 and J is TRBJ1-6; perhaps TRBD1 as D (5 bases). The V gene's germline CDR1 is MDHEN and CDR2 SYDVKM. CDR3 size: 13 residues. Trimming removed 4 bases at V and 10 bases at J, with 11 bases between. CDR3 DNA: TGTGCCAGCAGTTCCTGGGGGACCTCACCCCTCCACTTT. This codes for CASSSWGTSPLHF.

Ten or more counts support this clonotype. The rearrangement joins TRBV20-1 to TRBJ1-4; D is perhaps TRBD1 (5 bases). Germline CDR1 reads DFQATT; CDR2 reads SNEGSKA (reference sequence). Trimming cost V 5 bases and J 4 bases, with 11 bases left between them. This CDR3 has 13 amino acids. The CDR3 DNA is TGCAGTGCTGGGACCGATGTTAATGAAAAACTGTTTTTT. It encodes CSAGTDVNEKLFF.

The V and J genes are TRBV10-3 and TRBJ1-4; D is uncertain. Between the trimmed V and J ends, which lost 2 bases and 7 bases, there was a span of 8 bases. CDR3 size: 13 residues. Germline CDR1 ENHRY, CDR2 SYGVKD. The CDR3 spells CAISEEFGEKLFF. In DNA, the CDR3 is TGTGCCATCAGTGAGGAATTCGGTGAAAAACTGTTTTTT.

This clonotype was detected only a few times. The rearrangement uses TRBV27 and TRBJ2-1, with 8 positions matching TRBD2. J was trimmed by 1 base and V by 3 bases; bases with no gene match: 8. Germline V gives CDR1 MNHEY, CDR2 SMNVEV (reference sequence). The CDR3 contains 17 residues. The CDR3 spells CASSLSAGALSYNEQFF. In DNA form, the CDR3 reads TGTGCCAGCAGTTTGTCAGCGGGGGCTCTTTCCTACAATGAGCAGTTCTTC.

The CDR3 reads CASSYIGASSYEQYF. Here the CDR3 DNA reads TGTGCCAGCAGTTACATCGGTGCGAGCTCCTACGAGCAGTACTTC. The chain is built from TRBV6-6 and TRBJ2-7, with D unclear. This CDR3 region has 15 residues. Germline V gene data show CDR1 as MNHNY and CDR2 as SVGAGI (reference sequence). V was shortened by 2 bases and J by 0 bases, with 11 bases between the two germline ends.

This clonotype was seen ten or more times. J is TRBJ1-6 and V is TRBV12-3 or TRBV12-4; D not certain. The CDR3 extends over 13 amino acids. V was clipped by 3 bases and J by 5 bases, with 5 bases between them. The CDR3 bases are TGTGCCAGCAGTTTGGCGGATAATTCACCCCTCCACTTT. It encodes CASSLADNSPLHF.

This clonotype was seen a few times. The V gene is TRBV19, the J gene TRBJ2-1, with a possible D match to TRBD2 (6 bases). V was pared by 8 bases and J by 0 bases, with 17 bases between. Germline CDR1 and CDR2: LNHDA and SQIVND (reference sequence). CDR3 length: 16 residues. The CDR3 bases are TGTGCCAGTTCGTGGGCGGCGGGGAGCTCCTACAATGAGCAGTTCTTC. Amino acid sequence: CASSWAAGSSYNEQFF. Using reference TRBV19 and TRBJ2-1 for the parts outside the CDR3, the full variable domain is DGGITQSPKYLFRKEGQNVTLSCEQNLNHDAMYWYRQDPGQGLRLIYYSQIVNDFQKGDIAEGYSVSREKKESFPLTVTSAQKNPTAFYLCASSWAAGSSYNEQFFGPGTRLTVL.

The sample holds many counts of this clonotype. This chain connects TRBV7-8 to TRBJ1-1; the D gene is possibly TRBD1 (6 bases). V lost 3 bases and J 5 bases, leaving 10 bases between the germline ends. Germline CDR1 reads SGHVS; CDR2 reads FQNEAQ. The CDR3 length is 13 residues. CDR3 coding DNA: TGTGCCAGCAGCTTGCGACAGGTTACTGAAGCTTTCTTT. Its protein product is CASSLRQVTEAFF.

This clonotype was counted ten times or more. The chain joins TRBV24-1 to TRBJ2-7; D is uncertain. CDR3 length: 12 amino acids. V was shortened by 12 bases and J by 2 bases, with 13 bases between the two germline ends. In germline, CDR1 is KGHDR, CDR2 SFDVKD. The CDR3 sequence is CAPVHPTYEQYF. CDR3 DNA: TGTGCCCCCGTCCACCCAACCTACGAGCAGTACTTC.

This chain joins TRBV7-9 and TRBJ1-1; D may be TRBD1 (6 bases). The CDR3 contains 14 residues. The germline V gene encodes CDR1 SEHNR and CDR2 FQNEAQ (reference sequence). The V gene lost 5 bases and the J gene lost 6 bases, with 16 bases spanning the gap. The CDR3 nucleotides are TGTGCCAGCAGCCCCCCGGGGGCTTTTTCTGAAGCTTTCTTT. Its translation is CASSPPGAFSEAFF.

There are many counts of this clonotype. This CDR3 is CASSLTSQPQHF. The CDR3 DNA reads as TGTGCCAGCAGTCTGACGAGTCAGCCCCAGCATTTT. The chain links TRBV28 to TRBJ1-5, with D hard to call. The CDR3 runs to 12 residues. Germline V gene sequence: CDR1 MDHEN, CDR2 SYDVKM. Between the trimmed V and J ends, which lost 5 bases and 6 bases, there was a span of 8 bases.

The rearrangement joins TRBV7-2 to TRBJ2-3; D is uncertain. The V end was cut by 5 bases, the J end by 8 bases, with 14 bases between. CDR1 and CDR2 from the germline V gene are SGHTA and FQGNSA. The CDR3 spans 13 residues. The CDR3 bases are TGTGCCAGCAGCCCCGTGGAAACCGGTACGCAGTATTTT. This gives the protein CASSPVETGTQYF.

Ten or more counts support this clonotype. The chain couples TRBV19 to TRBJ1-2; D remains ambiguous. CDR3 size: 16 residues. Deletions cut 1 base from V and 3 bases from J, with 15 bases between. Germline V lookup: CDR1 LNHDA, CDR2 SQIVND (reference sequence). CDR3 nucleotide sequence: TGTGCCAGTAGTATAGGATCCCGAGGGTACGACTATGGCTACACCTTC. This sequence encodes CASSIGSRGYDYGYTF.